A selection of T cell receptor beta chains follows, all from one sample in a study of beta chain features in type 1 diabetes. Here immunoSEQ multiplex PCR was the method, and the copy in TCRdb shows in-frame clones only, minus some. The sample consists of around 150,000 clones, 63% of them appearing once. Sequencing used naive CD4+ T cells from blood. These receptors all come from a man aged 25 to 40 with type 1 diabetes. Each CDR3 is given with its conserved first and last residue. A D gene is named only where the DNA matches it firmly. The size entry is marked missing in some rows and otherwise reads once, few, many or a size class.

TRBV7-2	.	TRBJ2-7	.	TGTGCCAGCAGCTTTCTACAGGTATACGAGCAGTACTTC	CASSFLQVYEQYF
TRBV5-1	TRBD1	TRBJ2-1	.	TGCGCCAGCAGCTCCGGGACAGGGGCGTACAATGAGCAGTTCTTC	CASSSGTGAYNEQFF
TRBV20-1	.	TRBJ1-2	.	TGCAGTGCTACACAGGGTCCCGGCTACACCTTC	CSATQGPGYTF
TRBV29-1	TRBD2	TRBJ2-7	.	TGCAGCGTTGGTCCTCGGGGAGGGTACGAGCAGTACTTC	CSVGPRGGYEQYF
TRBV15	TRBD1	TRBJ1-5	once	TGTGCCACCAGCGGACTTCTTACCGCGGGACAGCCTAATCAGCCCCAGCATTTT	CATSGLLTAGQPNQPQHF
TRBV25-1	.	TRBJ1-2	.	TGTGCCAGCAGGGGCGGAGAAGGCTACACCTTC	CASRGGEGYTF
TRBV11-2	.	TRBJ1-3	few	TGTGCCAGCAGCTTAGATCGAGTAAAAGGAAACACCATATATTTT	CASSLDRVKGNTIYF
TRBV9	.	TRBJ1-1	.	TGTGCCAGCAGCGTAGTACCTAACACTGAAGCTTTCTTT	CASSVVPNTEAFF
TRBV7-9	.	TRBJ2-3	once	TGTGCCAGCAGCTTAGGGCAGGGCGGGGATACGCAGTATTTT	CASSLGQGGDTQYF
TRBV30	.	TRBJ2-5	few	TGTGCCTGGAGAGGGATACAAGAGACCCAGTACTTC	CAWRGIQETQYF
TRBV7-2	.	TRBJ2-5	.	TGTGCCAGCAGCCCCGGCCAAGAGACCCAGTACTTC	CASSPGQETQYF
TRBV4-1	.	TRBJ2-5	.	TGCGCCAGCAGTCAAAGCGGGTCTGAGACCCAGTACTTC	CASSQSGSETQYF
TRBV29-1	TRBD1	TRBJ2-3	.	TGCAGCGTTGCGGGACAGGGTGGAGATACGCAGTATTTT	CSVAGQGGDTQYF
TRBV7-9	.	TRBJ1-1	.	TGTGCCAGCAGCTTAGGGTTGGCAGGGACCGAAGCTTTCTTT	CASSLGLAGTEAFF
TRBV6-5	TRBD1	TRBJ2-7	.	TGTGCCAGCAGATCCGGGACAGGGGGCTACGAGCAGTACTTC	CASRSGTGGYEQYF
TRBV7-2	.	TRBJ1-1	few	TGTGCCAGCAGCTTATCGCACGGACGTGAAGCTTTCTTT	CASSLSHGREAFF
TRBV4-3	.	TRBJ2-7	.	TGCGCCAGCAGCCAAGAAGGCTCCTACGAGCAGTACTTC	CASSQEGSYEQYF
TRBV30	.	TRBJ2-1	.	TGTGCCTGGGGAACAGAGAATGAGCAGTTCTTC	CAWGTENEQFF
TRBV5-1	.	TRBJ2-3	few	TGCGCCAGCAGCTTGTGGACAGATACGCAGTATTTT	CASSLWTDTQYF
TRBV4-1	.	TRBJ2-3	few	TGCGCCAGCAGCCAAGATGAAGTTATAACAGATACGCAGTATTTT	CASSQDEVITDTQYF
TRBV29-1	.	TRBJ1-2	.	TGCAGCGTTGAAAATCGAGGATTTGATGGCTACACCTTC	CSVENRGFDGYTF
TRBV5-1	.	TRBJ2-1	.	TGCGCCAGCAGCTTGGGAGGTCCGAGCTCCTACAATGAGCAGTTCTTC	CASSLGGPSSYNEQFF
TRBV15	TRBD1	TRBJ2-3	.	TGTGCCACCAGCAAGGGACAGGCTTTCACAGATACGCAGTATTTT	CATSKGQAFTDTQYF
TRBV20-1	.	TRBJ2-5	.	TGCAGTGCTAGAGATATAGAGACCCAGTACTTC	CSARDIETQYF
TRBV9	.	TRBJ2-5	few	TGTGCCAGCAGCGTAGGACTGGACCAAGAGACCCAGTACTTC	CASSVGLDQETQYF
TRBV5-1	.	TRBJ2-1	.	TGCGCCAGCAGCTTGGACACACAAGTATCTTACAATGAGCAGTTCTTC	CASSLDTQVSYNEQFF
TRBV5-4	.	TRBJ2-3	.	TGTGCCAGCAGCTTGGCCCACACAGATACGCAGTATTTT	CASSLAHTDTQYF
TRBV19	.	TRBJ2-7	.	TGTGCCAGTTCCGGGGACGAGCAGTACTTC	CASSGDEQYF
TRBV13	TRBD1	TRBJ1-3	.	TGTGCCAGCAGCTTGGGACAGGAGCACACCATATATTTT	CASSLGQEHTIYF
TRBV29-1	TRBD2	TRBJ2-1	few	TGCAGCGTTGCCCTAGCGGGGGATGAGCAGTTCTTC	CSVALAGDEQFF
TRBV7-9	TRBD1	TRBJ2-4	.	TGTGCCAGCAGCTTAGCCGGGACAGAGAAAAACATTCAGTACTTC	CASSLAGTEKNIQYF
TRBV7-7	.	TRBJ2-3	.	TGTGCCAGCAGCTTAGGTCCTAGAGATACGCAGTATTTT	CASSLGPRDTQYF
TRBV25-1	TRBD1	TRBJ1-6	.	TGTGCCAGCAGTGAGGACGGGACAGGGTATTCACCCCTCCACTTT	CASSEDGTGYSPLHF
TRBV7-9	.	TRBJ1-4	.	TGTGCCAGCAGCGCACCAAGCAGGGGTGATGAAAAACTGTTTTTT	CASSAPSRGDEKLFF
TRBV27	TRBD2	TRBJ2-7	.	TGTGCCAGCAGTTACCTCCCCGGGACTAGCGTCCCCTACGAGCAGTACTTC	CASSYLPGTSVPYEQYF
TRBV27	TRBD1	TRBJ2-7	.	TGTGCCAGCAGTTTTGAAGGGACAGGCCGCAGGGAGCAGTACTTC	CASSFEGTGRREQYF
TRBV4-3	.	TRBJ2-7	.	TGCGCCAGCAGCCAAGATGTTACGGACGGCTCCTACGAGCAGTACTTC	CASSQDVTDGSYEQYF
TRBV29-1	.	TRBJ2-3	.	TGCAGCGTTGAAGATCGACCAGATACGCAGTATTTT	CSVEDRPDTQYF
TRBV5-1	TRBD1	TRBJ2-3	few	TGCGCCAGCAGCTTGGAGGGACAGGGAAGGACTAGCACAGATACGCAGTATTTT	CASSLEGQGRTSTDTQYF
TRBV2	.	TRBJ2-1	few	TGTGCCAGCAGTGAAACATGGAATAATGAGCAGTTCTTC	CASSETWNNEQFF
TRBV4-2	TRBD2	TRBJ2-3	.	TGTGCCAGCAGCCAAGACCTCTCGCGTAGCGGGGGGTCAGATACGCAGTATTTT	CASSQDLSRSGGSDTQYF
TRBV21-1	.	TRBJ2-4	.	TGTGCCAGCAGGGAAAGGGATGGGGGCAAAAACATTCAGTACTTC	CASRERDGGKNIQYF